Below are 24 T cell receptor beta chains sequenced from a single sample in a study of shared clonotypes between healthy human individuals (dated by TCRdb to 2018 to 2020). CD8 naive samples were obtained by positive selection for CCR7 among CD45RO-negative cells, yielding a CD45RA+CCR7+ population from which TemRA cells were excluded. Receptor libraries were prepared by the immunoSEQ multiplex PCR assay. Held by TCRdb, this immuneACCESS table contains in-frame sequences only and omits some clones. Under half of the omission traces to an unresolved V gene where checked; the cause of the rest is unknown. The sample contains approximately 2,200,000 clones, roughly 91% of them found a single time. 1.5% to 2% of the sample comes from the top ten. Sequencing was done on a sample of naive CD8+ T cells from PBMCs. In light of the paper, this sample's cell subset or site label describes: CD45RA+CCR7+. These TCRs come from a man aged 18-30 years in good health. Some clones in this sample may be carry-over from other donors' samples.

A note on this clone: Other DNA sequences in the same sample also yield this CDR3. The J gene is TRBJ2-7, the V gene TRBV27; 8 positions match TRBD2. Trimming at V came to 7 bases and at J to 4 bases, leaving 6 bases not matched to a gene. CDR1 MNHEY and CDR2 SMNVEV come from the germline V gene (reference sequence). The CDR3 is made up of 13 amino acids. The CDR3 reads CASKTSGSYEQYF. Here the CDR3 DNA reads TGTGCCAGCAAAACTAGCGGAAGTTACGAGCAGTACTTC.

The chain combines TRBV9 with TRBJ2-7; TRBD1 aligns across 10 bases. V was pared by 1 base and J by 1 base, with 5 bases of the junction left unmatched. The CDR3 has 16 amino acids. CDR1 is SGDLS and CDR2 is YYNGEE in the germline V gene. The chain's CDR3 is CASSVSTGGPSYEQYF. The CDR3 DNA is TGTGCCAGCAGCGTATCGACAGGGGGCCCTTCCTACGAGCAGTACTTC.

CDR3 nucleotides: TGTGCCAGCAGCTTAGAGGGCCAACAAGGGTACGAGCAGTACTTC. Amino acid sequence: CASSLEGQQGYEQYF. The chain links TRBV11-1 to TRBJ2-7; D ambiguous. The CDR3 contains 15 residues. CDR1 is SGHAT and CDR2 is FQDESV in the germline V gene (reference sequence). Trimming left V 1 base short and J 4 bases short, with 14 bases between.

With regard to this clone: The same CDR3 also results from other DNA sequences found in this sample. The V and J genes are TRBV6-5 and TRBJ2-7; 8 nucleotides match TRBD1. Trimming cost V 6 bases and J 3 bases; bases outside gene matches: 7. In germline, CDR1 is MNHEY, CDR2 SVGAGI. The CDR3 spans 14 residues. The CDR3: CASSPRQGYYEQYF. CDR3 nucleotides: TGTGCCAGCAGCCCCAGACAGGGGTACTACGAGCAGTACTTC.

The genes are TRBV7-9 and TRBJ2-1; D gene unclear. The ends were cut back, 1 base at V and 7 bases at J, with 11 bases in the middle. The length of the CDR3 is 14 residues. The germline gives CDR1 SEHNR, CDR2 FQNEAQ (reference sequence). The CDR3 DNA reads TGTGCCAGCAGCTTAGATCGTGGGTTGAATGAGCAGTTCTTC. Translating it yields CASSLDRGLNEQFF.

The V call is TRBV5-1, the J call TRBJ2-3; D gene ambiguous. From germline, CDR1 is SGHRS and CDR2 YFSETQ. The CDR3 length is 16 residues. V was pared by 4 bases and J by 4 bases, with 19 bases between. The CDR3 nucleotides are TGCGCCAGCAGCAGAATTAGCATAAAAGTCCCAGATACGCAGTATTTT. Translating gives CASSRISIKVPDTQYF.

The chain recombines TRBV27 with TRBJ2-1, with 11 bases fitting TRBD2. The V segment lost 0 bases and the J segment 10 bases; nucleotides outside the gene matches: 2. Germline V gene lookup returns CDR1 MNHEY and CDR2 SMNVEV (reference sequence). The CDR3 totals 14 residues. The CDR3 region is CASSLSGLAEEQFF. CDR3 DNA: TGTGCCAGCAGTTTATCGGGACTAGCGGAAGAGCAGTTCTTC.

The CDR3 coding sequence is TGTGCCAGCAGTTTGCAGGGACTAGCCCTATACGAGCAGTACTTC. This codes for CASSLQGLALYEQYF. The chain has TRBV28 and TRBJ2-7, with 9 bases fitting TRBD2. V was pared by 3 bases and J by 4 bases, with 7 bases of the junction left unmatched. CDR1 and CDR2 (germline): MDHEN, SYDVKM. The CDR3 runs to 15 residues.

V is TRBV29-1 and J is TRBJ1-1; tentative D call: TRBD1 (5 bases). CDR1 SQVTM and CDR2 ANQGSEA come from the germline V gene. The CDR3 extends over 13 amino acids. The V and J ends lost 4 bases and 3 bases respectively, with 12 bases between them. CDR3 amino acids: CSVGVPGDTEAFF. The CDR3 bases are TGCAGCGTTGGGGTCCCGGGGGACACTGAAGCTTTCTTT.

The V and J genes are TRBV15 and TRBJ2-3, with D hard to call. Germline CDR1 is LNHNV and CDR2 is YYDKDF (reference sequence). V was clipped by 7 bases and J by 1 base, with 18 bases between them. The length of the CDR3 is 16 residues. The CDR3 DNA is TGTGCCACCACATACGAATCCGATCCCGGCACAGATACGCAGTATTTT. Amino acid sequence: CATTYESDPGTDTQYF.

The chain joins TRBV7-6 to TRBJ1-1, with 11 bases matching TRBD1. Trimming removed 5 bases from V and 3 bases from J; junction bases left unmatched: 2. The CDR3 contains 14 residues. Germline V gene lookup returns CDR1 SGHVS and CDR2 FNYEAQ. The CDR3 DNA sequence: TGTGCCAGCAGCCCGGGACAGGGGGACACTGAAGCTTTCTTT. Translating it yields CASSPGQGDTEAFF.

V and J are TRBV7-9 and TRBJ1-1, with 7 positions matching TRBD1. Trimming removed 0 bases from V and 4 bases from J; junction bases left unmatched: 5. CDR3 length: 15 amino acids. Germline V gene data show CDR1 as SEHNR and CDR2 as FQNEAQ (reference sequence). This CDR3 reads CASSLADRRGTEAFF. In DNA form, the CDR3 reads TGTGCCAGCAGCTTAGCGGACAGGAGGGGCACTGAAGCTTTCTTT.

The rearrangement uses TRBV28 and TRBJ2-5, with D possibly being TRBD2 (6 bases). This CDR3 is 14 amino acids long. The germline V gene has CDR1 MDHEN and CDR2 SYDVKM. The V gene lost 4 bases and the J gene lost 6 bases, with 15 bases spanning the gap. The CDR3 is CASSSRGGMKTQYF. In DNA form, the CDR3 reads TGTGCCAGCAGTTCCCGCGGCGGGATGAAGACCCAGTACTTC.

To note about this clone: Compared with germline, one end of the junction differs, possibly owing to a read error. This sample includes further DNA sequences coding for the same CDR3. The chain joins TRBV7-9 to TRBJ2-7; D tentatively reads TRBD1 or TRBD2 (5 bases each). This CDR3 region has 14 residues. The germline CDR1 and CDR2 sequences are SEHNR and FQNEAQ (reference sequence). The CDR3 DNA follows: TGCGCCAGCAGCTTAGGGGCTAGCCGCTACGAGCAGTACTTC. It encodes CASSLGASRYEQYF.

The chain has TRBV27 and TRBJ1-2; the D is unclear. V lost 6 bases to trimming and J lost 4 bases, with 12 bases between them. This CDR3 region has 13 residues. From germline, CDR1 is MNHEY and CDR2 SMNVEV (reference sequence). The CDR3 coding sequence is TGTGCCAGCAGCTTTACCAAGACCTATGGCTACACCTTC. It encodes CASSFTKTYGYTF.

In nucleotides, the CDR3 is TGCGCCACCCTCGGGGGACCGGAATTATCGTCGTCCTACGAGCAGTACTTC. This codes for CATLGGPELSSSYEQYF. The chain is built from TRBV10-2 and TRBJ2-7; TRBD2 is a possible D gene (6 bases). The CDR3 has 17 residues. V was clipped by 10 bases and J by 1 base, with 26 bases between them. Looked up from germline, CDR1 is WSHSY and CDR2 is SAAADI.

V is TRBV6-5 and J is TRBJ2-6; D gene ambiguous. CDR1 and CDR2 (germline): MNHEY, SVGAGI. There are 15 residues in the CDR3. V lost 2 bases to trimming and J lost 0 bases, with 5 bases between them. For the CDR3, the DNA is TGTGCCAGCAGTTACGCCGGCTCTGGGGCCAACGTCCTGACTTTC. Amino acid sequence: CASSYAGSGANVLTF.

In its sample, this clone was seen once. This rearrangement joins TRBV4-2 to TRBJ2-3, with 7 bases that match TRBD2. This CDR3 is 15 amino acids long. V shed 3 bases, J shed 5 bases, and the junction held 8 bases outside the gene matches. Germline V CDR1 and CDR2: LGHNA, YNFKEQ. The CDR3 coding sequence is TGTGCCAGCAGCCATCGGGGGGAGGAGGTAGATACGCAGTATTTT. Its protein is CASSHRGEEVDTQYF.

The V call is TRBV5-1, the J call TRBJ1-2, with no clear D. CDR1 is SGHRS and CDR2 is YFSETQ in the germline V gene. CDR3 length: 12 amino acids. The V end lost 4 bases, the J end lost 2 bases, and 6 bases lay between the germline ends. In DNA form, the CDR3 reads TGCGCCAGCAGCCACGACAACTATGGCTACACCTTC. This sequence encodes CASSHDNYGYTF.

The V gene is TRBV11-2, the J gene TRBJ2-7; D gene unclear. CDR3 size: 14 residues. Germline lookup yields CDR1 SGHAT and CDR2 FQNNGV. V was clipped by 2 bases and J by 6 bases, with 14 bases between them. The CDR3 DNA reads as TGTGCCAGCAGCTTACTGGACGATAGCTCCGAGCAGTACTTC. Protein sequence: CASSLLDDSSEQYF.

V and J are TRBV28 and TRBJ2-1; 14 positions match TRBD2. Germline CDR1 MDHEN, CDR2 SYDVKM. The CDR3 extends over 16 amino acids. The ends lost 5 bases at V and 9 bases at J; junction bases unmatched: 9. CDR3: CASSKGLAGVWIEQFF. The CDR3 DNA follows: TGTGCCAGCAGTAAGGGACTAGCGGGAGTCTGGATTGAGCAGTTCTTC.

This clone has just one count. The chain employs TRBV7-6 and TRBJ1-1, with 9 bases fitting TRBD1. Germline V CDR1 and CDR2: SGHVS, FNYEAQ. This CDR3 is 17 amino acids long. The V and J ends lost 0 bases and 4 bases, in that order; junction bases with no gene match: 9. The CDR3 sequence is CASSLANRGQLGTEAFF. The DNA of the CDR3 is TGTGCCAGCAGCTTAGCGAACAGGGGGCAGCTGGGCACTGAAGCTTTCTTT.

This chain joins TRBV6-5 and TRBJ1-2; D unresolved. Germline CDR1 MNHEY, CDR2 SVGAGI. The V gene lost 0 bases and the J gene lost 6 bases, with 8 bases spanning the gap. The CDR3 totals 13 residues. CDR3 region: CASSYSSRNGYTF. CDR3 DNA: TGTGCCAGCAGTTACTCGAGTAGAAATGGCTACACCTTC.

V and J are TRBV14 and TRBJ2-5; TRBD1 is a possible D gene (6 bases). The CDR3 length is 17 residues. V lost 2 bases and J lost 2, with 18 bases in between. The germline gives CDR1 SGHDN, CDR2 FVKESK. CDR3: CASSQTPRGFLQETQYF. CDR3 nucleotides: TGTGCCAGCAGCCAAACCCCGAGGGGGTTTCTTCAAGAGACCCAGTACTTC.